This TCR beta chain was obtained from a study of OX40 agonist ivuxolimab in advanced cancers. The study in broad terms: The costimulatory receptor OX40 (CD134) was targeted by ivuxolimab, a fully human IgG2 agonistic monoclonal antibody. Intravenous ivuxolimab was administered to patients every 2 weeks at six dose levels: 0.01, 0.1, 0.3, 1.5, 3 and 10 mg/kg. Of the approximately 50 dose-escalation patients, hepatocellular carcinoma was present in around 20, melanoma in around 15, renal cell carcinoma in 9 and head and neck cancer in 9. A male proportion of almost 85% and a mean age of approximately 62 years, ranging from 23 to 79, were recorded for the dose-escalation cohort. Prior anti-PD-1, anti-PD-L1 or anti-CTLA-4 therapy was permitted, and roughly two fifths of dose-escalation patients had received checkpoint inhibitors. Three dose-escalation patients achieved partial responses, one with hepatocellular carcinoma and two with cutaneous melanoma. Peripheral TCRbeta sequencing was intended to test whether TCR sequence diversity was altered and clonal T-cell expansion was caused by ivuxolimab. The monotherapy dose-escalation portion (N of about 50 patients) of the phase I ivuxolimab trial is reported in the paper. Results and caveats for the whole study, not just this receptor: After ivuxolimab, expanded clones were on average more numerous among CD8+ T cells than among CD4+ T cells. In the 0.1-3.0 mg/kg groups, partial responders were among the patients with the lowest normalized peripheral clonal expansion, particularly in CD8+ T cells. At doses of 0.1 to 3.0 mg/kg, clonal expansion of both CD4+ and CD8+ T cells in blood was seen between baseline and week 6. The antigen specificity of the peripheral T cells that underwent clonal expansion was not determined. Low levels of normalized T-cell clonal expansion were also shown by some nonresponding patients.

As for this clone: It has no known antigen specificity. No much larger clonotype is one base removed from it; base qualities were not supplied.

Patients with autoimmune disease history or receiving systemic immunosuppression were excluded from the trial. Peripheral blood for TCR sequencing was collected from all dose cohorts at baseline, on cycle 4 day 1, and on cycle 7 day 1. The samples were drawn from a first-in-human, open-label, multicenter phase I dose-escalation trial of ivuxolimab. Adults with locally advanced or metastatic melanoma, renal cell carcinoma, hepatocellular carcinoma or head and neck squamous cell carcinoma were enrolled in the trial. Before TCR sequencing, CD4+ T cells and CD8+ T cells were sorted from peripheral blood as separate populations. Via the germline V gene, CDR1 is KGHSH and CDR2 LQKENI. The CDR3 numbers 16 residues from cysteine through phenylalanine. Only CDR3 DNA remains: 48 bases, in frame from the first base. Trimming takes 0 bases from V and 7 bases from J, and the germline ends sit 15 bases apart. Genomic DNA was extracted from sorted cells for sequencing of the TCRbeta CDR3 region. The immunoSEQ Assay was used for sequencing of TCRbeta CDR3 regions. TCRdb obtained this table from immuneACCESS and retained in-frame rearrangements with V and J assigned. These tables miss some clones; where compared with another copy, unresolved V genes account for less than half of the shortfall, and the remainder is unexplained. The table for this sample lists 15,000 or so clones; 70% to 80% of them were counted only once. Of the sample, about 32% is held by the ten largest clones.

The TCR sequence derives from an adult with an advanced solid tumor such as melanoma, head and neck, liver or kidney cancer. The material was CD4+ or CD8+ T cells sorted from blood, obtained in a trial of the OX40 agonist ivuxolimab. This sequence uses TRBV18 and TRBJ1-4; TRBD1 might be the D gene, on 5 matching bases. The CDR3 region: CASSPPRLGRPEKLFF. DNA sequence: TGTGCCAGCTCACCACCGAGGTTGGGACGGCCTGAAAAACTGTTTTTT.